The 24 T cell receptor beta chains below were found in one sample sequenced in a study of blood T cells in healthy people across ages. The authors ran a second PCR of 7 to 11 cycles using a sample-barcoded 5' primer and a J-beta primer mix. TCRdb analysed the 5' RACE reads with MiXCR anew, one entry per CDR3 protein. The sample yields hundreds of thousands of distinct CDR3 sequences, around 21% seen once. Sequenced input: blood. Every receptor here comes from a man between 65 and 79 years old in good health.

V gene TRBV6-1 combines with J gene TRBJ2-5, with a tentative D call TRBD2 (6 bases). The end of the DNA aligns better with TRBJ2-1, so the J call may be wrong. Germline CDR1 MNHNS, CDR2 SASEGT. The CDR3 covers 13 residues. CDR3 in amino acids: CASSARLVTEQFF. CDR3 in DNA: TGTGCCAGCAGTGCGCGACTAGTTACTGAGCAGTTCTTC.

The chain couples TRBV7-3 to TRBJ2-2; D unresolved. The V end was cut by 1 base, the J end by 0 bases, with 9 bases between. The CDR3 covers 16 residues. The germline V gene has CDR1 SGHTA and CDR2 FQGTGA. The CDR3 DNA reads as TGTGCCAGCAGCTTAATGGGCTGGGCGAACACCGGGGAGCTGTTTTTT. Translating gives CASSLMGWANTGELFF.

The J gene is TRBJ2-7, the V gene TRBV3-1; D is unclear. CDR1 and CDR2 (germline): LGHDT, YNNKEL (reference sequence). This CDR3 comprises 14 residues. The V and J ends lost 4 bases and 7 bases respectively, with 17 bases between them. The CDR3 nucleotides read TGTGCCAGCAGCCTTTACGTGGACCTGGGAGAGCAGTACTTC. Protein sequence: CASSLYVDLGEQYF.

This clonotype showed up just a few times. V gene TRBV7-2 combines with J gene TRBJ2-3, with a possible D match to TRBD1 (6 bases). The V gene's germline CDR1 is SGHTA and CDR2 FQGNSA. This CDR3 has 14 amino acids. V was shortened by 5 bases and J by 0 bases, with 9 bases between the two germline ends. The CDR3 DNA follows: TGTGCCAGCAGCGAAACAGGGAGCACAGATACGCAGTATTTT. This sequence encodes CASSETGSTDTQYF.

Many counts were recorded for this clonotype. The CDR3 nucleotides are TGCGCCAGCAGCTTGGGTCTCTTCTACGAGCAGTACTTC. The encoded protein is CASSLGLFYEQYF. The chain combines TRBV5-1 with TRBJ2-7; D gene uncertain. This CDR3 contains 13 residues. V was pared by 0 bases and J by 3 bases, with 7 bases between. CDR1 and CDR2 (germline): SGHRS, YFSETQ.

This clonotype was found a few times. One junction end disagrees with the germline gene, perhaps due to a read error. The chain combines TRBV7-2 with TRBJ2-3; D perhaps matches TRBD1 (5 bases). The CDR3 is 14 amino acids. Germline V CDR1 and CDR2: SGHTA, FQGNSA. The CDR3 region is CASSSRWGENTQCF. The CDR3 DNA is TGTGCCAGCAGCTCGCGATGGGGCGAAAATACGCAGTGTTTT. Using reference TRBV7-2 and TRBJ2-3 for the parts outside the CDR3, the full variable domain is GAGVSQSPSNKVTEKGKDVELRCDPISGHTALYWYRQSLGQGLEFLIYFQGNSAPDKSGLPSDRFSAERTGGSVSTLTIQRTQQEDSAVYLCASSSRWGENTQCFGPGTRLTVL.

This clonotype was counted a few times. The chain links TRBV4-1 to TRBJ2-5; 12 bases align to TRBD2. The J call may be wrong; the DNA end is better matched by TRBJ2-1. Germline values: CDR1 MGHRA, CDR2 YSYEKL. The CDR3 runs to 20 residues. CDR3 protein: CASSPLGGPKTSGSGDEQFF. In DNA form, the CDR3 reads TGCGCCAGCAGCCCCCTAGGGGGGCCCAAGACTAGCGGGAGTGGTGATGAGCAGTTCTTC.

A few counts support this clonotype. The chain employs TRBV12-3 or TRBV12-4 and TRBJ1-2; D possibly corresponds to TRBD1 (5 bases). The CDR3 has 14 residues. V lost 6 bases and J lost 7, with 18 bases in between. The CDR3 loop reads CASRSGGGTGGYTF. In nucleotides, the CDR3 is TGTGCCAGCAGAAGTGGGGGAGGGACCGGTGGCTACACCTTC.

The V gene is TRBV24-1, the J gene TRBJ2-2; D is unclear. The germline V gene has CDR1 KGHDR and CDR2 SFDVKD. The CDR3 has 12 residues. Trimming took off 5 bases at V and 7 bases at J, with 7 bases between the two ends. The CDR3 sequence is CATSGFIGELFF. In DNA, the CDR3 is TGTGCCACCAGTGGTTTTATCGGGGAGCTGTTTTTT.

This clonotype was seen a few times. The V and J genes are TRBV12-3 or TRBV12-4 and TRBJ2-5; possible D gene TRBD2, 6 bases. The CDR3 extends over 13 amino acids. The germline V and J ends were trimmed by 5 bases and 7 bases, with 14 bases remaining between them. CDR3 in amino acids: CASSGLRPGTQYF. The CDR3 DNA sequence: TGTGCCAGCAGTGGACTACGTCCTGGGACCCAGTACTTC.

This CDR3 is CASSGLAGNEQYF. In DNA, the CDR3 is TGTGCCAGCAGCGGACTAGCGGGAAACGAGCAGTACTTC. The V gene is TRBV6-2 or TRBV6-3, the J gene TRBJ2-5, with TRBD2 matching over 12 bases. The end of the DNA aligns better with TRBJ2-7, so the J call may be wrong. Germline V gene sequence: CDR1 MNHEY, CDR2 SVGEGT. The CDR3 sequence is 13 residues long.

This clonotype was counted a few times. V gene TRBV12-5 combines with J gene TRBJ2-2, with D hard to call. Trimming took off 0 bases at V and 4 bases at J, with 9 bases between the two ends. This CDR3 spans 15 amino acids. Germline-derived CDR1 and CDR2 are LGHNT and FRNRAP. The chain's CDR3 is CASGLVNPATGELFF. CDR3 in DNA: TGTGCTAGTGGTTTGGTAAATCCAGCCACCGGGGAGCTGTTTTTT.

This clonotype appeared a few times. This sequence joins TRBV4-3 and TRBJ2-2; possible D gene TRBD1, 5 bases. The germline V gene has CDR1 LGHNA and CDR2 YSLEER. The CDR3 totals 16 residues. Trimming cost V 0 bases and J 9 bases, with 17 bases left between them. CDR3 nucleotides: TGCGCCAGCAGCCAAGATGACAGACTGGGAAGGTGGGAGCTGTTTTTT. It encodes CASSQDDRLGRWELFF.

This clonotype was counted a few times. The chain has TRBV6-4 and TRBJ2-6; the match to TRBD1 covers 8 bases. Trimming at V came to 7 bases and at J to 2 bases, leaving 4 bases not matched to a gene. The V gene's germline CDR1 is MRHNA and CDR2 SNTAGT. The CDR3 totals 15 residues. DNA for the CDR3: TGTGCCAGCATGGACAGGGACACTGGGGCCAACGTCCTGACTTTC. As protein: CASMDRDTGANVLTF.

The gene calls are TRBV2 and TRBJ2-7; a possible D gene is TRBD1 (6 bases). This CDR3 is 13 amino acids long. CDR1 is SNHLY, CDR2 FYNNEI, per germline. The V and J ends lost 5 bases and 9 bases respectively, with 17 bases between them. CDR3 sequence (DNA): TGTGCCAGCAGTATGTGGACAGCATGGGCGCAGTACTTC. Protein product: CASSMWTAWAQYF.

J is TRBJ1-1 and V is TRBV20-1; 8 nucleotides align to TRBD1. Germline assignment: CDR1 DFQATT and CDR2 SNEGSKA (reference sequence). The CDR3 extends over 14 amino acids. The V gene end was trimmed by 3 bases and the J gene end by 1 base; junction bases not matched to a gene: 4. This chain's CDR3 is CSASRDRWNTEAFF. CDR3 sequence (DNA): TGCAGTGCTAGTAGGGACAGGTGGAACACTGAAGCTTTCTTT.

This clonotype has only a few counts. V gene TRBV14 combines with J gene TRBJ2-2; possibly TRBD2 for D (5 bases). The length of the CDR3 is 16 residues. Trimming removed 3 bases from V and 0 bases from J, with 11 bases in between. Germline V lookup: CDR1 SGHDN, CDR2 FVKESK. The CDR3 here is CASSHSGGANTGELFF. In DNA form, the CDR3 reads TGTGCCAGCAGCCACAGTGGAGGAGCGAACACCGGGGAGCTGTTTTTT.

This clonotype has a handful of counts. The V and J genes are TRBV18 and TRBJ2-5; D tentatively reads TRBD1 or TRBD2 (5 bases each). CDR1 and CDR2 from the germline V gene are KGHSH and LQKENI. The V and J ends lost 2 bases and 4 bases respectively, with 14 bases between them. The CDR3 is made up of 15 amino acids. The CDR3 sequence is CASSPESGRTETQYF. CDR3 sequence (DNA): TGTGCCAGCTCACCAGAGTCAGGGAGAACAGAGACCCAGTACTTC.

The V call is TRBV3-1, the J call TRBJ2-2; 9 nucleotides match TRBD1. The CDR3 extends over 15 amino acids. Looked up from germline, CDR1 is LGHDT and CDR2 is YNNKEL (reference sequence). V lost 5 bases to trimming and J lost 5 bases; unmatched junction nucleotides: 6. The CDR3: CASSSTGGGTGELFF. The CDR3 DNA follows: TGTGCCAGCAGCTCCACAGGGGGCGGAACCGGGGAGCTGTTTTTT. Complete variable domain (other parts from reference TRBV3-1 and TRBJ2-2): DTAVSQTPKYLVTQMGNDKSIKCEQNLGHDTMYWYKQDSKKFLKIMFSYNNKELIINETVPNRFSPKSPDKAHLNLHINSLELGDSAVYFCASSSTGGGTGELFFGEGSRLTVL.

This clonotype was observed a few times. Here the CDR3 reads CASSKTGTDTYEQYF. The CDR3 DNA sequence: TGTGCCAGCAGCAAAACGGGGACGGATACCTACGAGCAGTACTTC. This chain uses TRBV21-1 with TRBJ2-5; no DNA check was done on the table's D call, TRBD1. The J call is uncertain, as TRBJ2-7 better fits the DNA end. TRBV21-1 is noted as a pseudogene. The CDR3 has 15 amino acids.

V and J are TRBV5-1 and TRBJ2-5; D uncertain. CDR1 is SGHRS, CDR2 YFSETQ, per germline. V lost 3 bases and J 0 bases, leaving 12 bases between the germline ends. This CDR3 is 15 amino acids long. As DNA, the CDR3 is TGCGCCAGCAGCTCCCAAGACGGGCACCAAGAGACCCAGTACTTC. Translation gives CASSSQDGHQETQYF.

The CDR3 protein is CASRPTGVVTEAFF. CDR3 bases: TGTGCCAGCAGACCTACAGGGGTGGTAACTGAAGCTTTCTTT. This rearrangement joins TRBV5-6 to TRBJ1-1; 7 nucleotides line up with TRBD1. V shed 5 bases, J shed 5 bases, and the junction held 9 bases outside the gene matches. Germline CDR1 is SGHDT and CDR2 is YYEEEE. CDR3 length: 14 residues. Using reference TRBV5-6 and TRBJ1-1 for the parts outside the CDR3, the full variable domain is DAGVTQSPTHLIKTRGQQVTLRCSPKSGHDTVSWYQQALGQGPQFIFQYYEEEERQRGNFPDRFSGHQFPNYSSELNVNALLLGDSALYLCASRPTGVVTEAFFGQGTRLTVV.

The rearrangement links TRBV28 to TRBJ1-5; D gene ambiguous. V lost 5 bases and J 0 bases, leaving 5 bases between the germline ends. This CDR3 is built from 13 residues. Germline V gene sequence: CDR1 MDHEN, CDR2 SYDVKM. The CDR3 DNA reads as TGTGCCAGCAGTCCACCTAGCAATCAGCCCCAGCATTTT. Translating it yields CASSPPSNQPQHF.

The table lists this clonotype with a few counts. The chain links TRBV10-3 to TRBJ2-3; D remains unclear. This CDR3 has 15 residues. The V end was cut by 5 bases, the J end by 0 bases, with 12 bases between. In germline, CDR1 is ENHRY, CDR2 SYGVKD. CDR3 in amino acids: CAISSGPLSTDTQYF. The CDR3 DNA follows: TGTGCCATCAGTTCCGGGCCACTAAGCACAGATACGCAGTATTTT.